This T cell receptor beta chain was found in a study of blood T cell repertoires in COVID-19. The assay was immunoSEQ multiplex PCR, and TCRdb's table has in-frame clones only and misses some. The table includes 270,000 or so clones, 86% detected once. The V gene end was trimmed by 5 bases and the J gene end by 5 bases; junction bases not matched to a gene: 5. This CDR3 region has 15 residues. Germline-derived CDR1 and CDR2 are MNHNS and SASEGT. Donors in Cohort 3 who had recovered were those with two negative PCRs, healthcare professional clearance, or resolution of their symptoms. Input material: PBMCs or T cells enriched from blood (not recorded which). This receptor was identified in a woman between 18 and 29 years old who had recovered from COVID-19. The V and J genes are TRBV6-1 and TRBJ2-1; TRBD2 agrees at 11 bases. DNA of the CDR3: TGTGCCAGCAGTCCGGGGACTAGCGGAAACAATGAGCAGTTCTTC. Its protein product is CASSPGTSGNNEQFF.